This T cell receptor beta chain stems from a study of cytomegalovirus exposure and HLA in healthy donors. Researchers ran the PCR with 60 Vbeta and 13 Jbeta primers. Profiled with immunoSEQ multiplex PCR; TCRdb holds only in-frame clones, not every one. This sample's table reports about 67,000 clones. A word on this clone: As yet, its antigen is unknown. Within the sample, other DNA sequences also encode this same CDR3.

Trimming removed 5 bases from V and 3 bases from J; junction bases left unmatched: 3. CDR3 length equals 13 residues. Germline loops: CDR1 LNHNV, CDR2 YYDKDF (reference sequence). General study points: Common viral pathogens seemed, in a later analysis, to connect with several of the most significant clusters. According to a later analysis, donors in an Asian-associated ancestry cluster reportedly had fewer N-insertions than the approximately 670-donor mean.

This sequence joins TRBV15 and TRBJ2-7, with 8 bases that match TRBD1. This TCR was sampled from a woman aged 30 to 39 in good health and CMV-seronegative. The sample taken for sequencing was PBMCs. The CDR3, as DNA: TGTGCCACCAGCCCCGGACAGGGCTACGAGCAGTACTTC. Encoded protein: CATSPGQGYEQYF. The full variable domain, its missing parts supplied by reference TRBV15 and TRBJ2-7, is DAMVIQNPRYQVTQFGKPVTLSCSQTLNHNVMYWYQQKSSQAPKLLFHYYDKDFNNEADTPDNFQSRRPNTSFCFLDIRSPGLGDTAMYLCATSPGQGYEQYFGPGTRLTVT.